Listed below are T cell receptor beta chains from one sample, sequenced in a study of Graves' ophthalmopathy and Graves' hyperthyroidism. TCRdb processed the multiplex PCR reads anew with MiXCR; each CDR3 protein has one entry. The table lists hundreds of thousands of distinct CDR3 sequences, roughly 41% of them singletons. The sequenced sample consisted of peripheral blood. Receptors originate from an adult man with Graves' ophthalmopathy. Each CDR3 is given with its conserved first and last residue. Each record gives: V gene, D gene, J gene, clone size, CDR3 length, CDR3 protein, CDR3 DNA. D genes are given only for firm matches. Some rows have no size entry. The others give once, few or many, or a class for an expanded clone.

v_call: TRBV6-6; d_call: TRBD1; j_call: TRBJ1-6; clone_size: many; cdr3_length: 13; cdr3_aa: CASGQGADSPLHF; cdr3_nt: TGTGCCAGCGGACAGGGGGCGGATTCACCCCTCCACTTT
v_call: TRBV7-9; d_call: .; j_call: TRBJ2-3; clone_size: many; cdr3_length: 14; cdr3_aa: CASSMSQGTDTQYF; cdr3_nt: TGTGCCAGCAGCATGTCTCAAGGCACAGATACGCAGTATTTT
v_call: TRBV7-2; d_call: TRBD1; j_call: TRBJ2-7; clone_size: many; cdr3_length: 14; cdr3_aa: CASSLGTDSYEQYF; cdr3_nt: TGCGCCAGCAGCTTGGGGACAGATTCCTACGAGCAGTACTTC
v_call: TRBV5-1; d_call: .; j_call: TRBJ2-5; clone_size: many; cdr3_length: 13; cdr3_aa: CASREGNQETQYF; cdr3_nt: TGCGCCAGCAGGGAAGGGAACCAAGAGACCCAGTACTTC
v_call: TRBV2; d_call: TRBD2; j_call: TRBJ2-7; clone_size: .; cdr3_length: 19; cdr3_aa: CASSHRRLAGGQIPYEQYF; cdr3_nt: TGCGCCAGCAGCCACAGAAGACTAGCGGGAGGCCAAATCCCCTACGAGCAGTACTTC
v_call: TRBV30; d_call: .; j_call: TRBJ2-2; clone_size: .; cdr3_length: 14; cdr3_aa: CAWDQPGITGELFF; cdr3_nt: TGTGCCTGGGACCAGCCAGGGATCACCGGGGAGCTGTTTTTT
v_call: TRBV29-1; d_call: TRBD1; j_call: TRBJ2-7; clone_size: .; cdr3_length: 13; cdr3_aa: CSADGQGTKEQYF; cdr3_nt: TGCAGCGCCGACGGACAGGGGACGAAGGAGCAGTACTTC
v_call: TRBV10-3; d_call: TRBD1; j_call: TRBJ1-5; clone_size: once; cdr3_length: 14; cdr3_aa: CAISGTGNRQPQHF; cdr3_nt: TGTGCCATCAGCGGGACAGGGAACCGTCAGCCCCAGCATTTT
v_call: TRBV7-9; d_call: .; j_call: TRBJ2-7; clone_size: few; cdr3_length: 14; cdr3_aa: CASSARLVRYEQYF; cdr3_nt: TGTGCCAGCAGTGCAAGACTAGTCCGCTACGAGCAGTACTTC
v_call: TRBV19; d_call: TRBD1; j_call: TRBJ1-5; clone_size: .; cdr3_length: 16; cdr3_aa: CASSIDKGQGGKPQHF; cdr3_nt: TGTGCCAGTAGTATAGATAAGGGACAGGGAGGTAAGCCCCAGCATTTT
v_call: TRBV2; d_call: .; j_call: TRBJ1-5; clone_size: many; cdr3_length: 14; cdr3_aa: CASSEWGGHQPQHF; cdr3_nt: TGTGCCAGCAGTGAATGGGGAGGGCATCAGCCCCAGCATTTT
v_call: TRBV7-9; d_call: TRBD2; j_call: TRBJ2-7; clone_size: .; cdr3_length: 16; cdr3_aa: CASSFVFAGGIGEQYF; cdr3_nt: TGTGCCAGCAGCTTTGTATTCGCGGGAGGGATAGGCGAGCAGTACTTC
v_call: TRBV19; d_call: .; j_call: TRBJ1-2; clone_size: few; cdr3_length: 15; cdr3_aa: CASSISGTSLYGYTF; cdr3_nt: TGTGCCAGTAGTATTTCCGGGACATCATTGTATGGCTACACCTTC
v_call: TRBV9; d_call: .; j_call: TRBJ1-5; clone_size: .; cdr3_length: 13; cdr3_aa: CASSVVREETQHF; cdr3_nt: TGTGCCAGCAGCGTAGTCAGGGAGGAGACCCAGCATTTT
v_call: TRBV4-2; d_call: .; j_call: TRBJ2-7; clone_size: few; cdr3_length: 14; cdr3_aa: CASSPRRGAWDEYF; cdr3_nt: TGTGCCAGCAGCCCCCGGCGGGGAGCCTGGGATGAGTACTTC
v_call: TRBV10-2; d_call: .; j_call: TRBJ1-2; clone_size: .; cdr3_length: 13; cdr3_aa: CASSESSSYGYTF; cdr3_nt: TGCGCCAGCAGTGAGTCGTCATCCTATGGCTACACCTTC
v_call: TRBV10-3; d_call: .; j_call: TRBJ2-7; clone_size: .; cdr3_length: 13; cdr3_aa: CAISESAWESSYF; cdr3_nt: TGTGCCATCAGTGAGTCGGCCTGGGAGAGCTCCTACTTC
v_call: TRBV4-1; d_call: .; j_call: TRBJ1-4; clone_size: few; cdr3_length: 15; cdr3_aa: CASSQLGEGREKLFF; cdr3_nt: TGCGCCAGCAGCCAATTGGGGGAGGGTCGTGAAAAACTGTTTTTT
v_call: TRBV19; d_call: .; j_call: TRBJ2-7; clone_size: many; cdr3_length: 11; cdr3_aa: CASSIVDEQYF; cdr3_nt: TGTGCCAGTAGTATCGTGGACGAGCAGTACTTC
v_call: TRBV2; d_call: .; j_call: TRBJ2-7; clone_size: many; cdr3_length: 15; cdr3_aa: CASSRGRLGDHEQYF; cdr3_nt: TGTGCCAGCAGTCGTGGCCGTTTGGGGGACCACGAGCAGTACTTC
v_call: TRBV12-3/TRBV12-4; d_call: TRBD1; j_call: TRBJ2-7; clone_size: .; cdr3_length: 14; cdr3_aa: CASSIWDRDYEQYF; cdr3_nt: TGTGCCAGCAGTATATGGGACAGGGACTACGAGCAGTACTTC
v_call: TRBV29-1; d_call: TRBD1; j_call: TRBJ2-1; clone_size: few; cdr3_length: 13; cdr3_aa: CSVEAAGQDSQFF; cdr3_nt: TGCAGCGTTGAAGCCGCCGGACAGGACTCGCAGTTCTTC
v_call: TRBV2; d_call: TRBD1; j_call: TRBJ1-5; clone_size: few; cdr3_length: 14; cdr3_aa: CASSPDRGEQPQHF; cdr3_nt: TGTGCCAGCAGCCCAGACAGGGGTGAGCAGCCCCAGCATTTT
v_call: TRBV19; d_call: TRBD1; j_call: TRBJ2-2; clone_size: few; cdr3_length: 14; cdr3_aa: CASSARGLTGELFF; cdr3_nt: TGTGCCTCCTCGGCGAGGGGGCTGACCGGGGAGCTGTTTTTT
v_call: TRBV4-2; d_call: TRBD2; j_call: TRBJ2-7; clone_size: few; cdr3_length: 16; cdr3_aa: CASSQGTGGKLYEQYF; cdr3_nt: TGTGCCAGCAGCCAAGGTACGGGGGGGAAACTGTACGAGCAGTACTTC
v_call: TRBV4-2; d_call: .; j_call: TRBJ2-5; clone_size: few; cdr3_length: 13; cdr3_aa: CASSQSGGETQYF; cdr3_nt: TGTGCCAGCAGCCAAAGTGGGGGAGAGACCCAGTACTTC
v_call: TRBV2; d_call: .; j_call: TRBJ2-7; clone_size: .; cdr3_length: 14; cdr3_aa: CASRRTFGSYEQYF; cdr3_nt: TGTGCCAGCAGGAGGACGTTTGGCTCCTACGAGCAGTACTTC
v_call: TRBV29-1; d_call: TRBD1; j_call: TRBJ1-4; clone_size: .; cdr3_length: 15; cdr3_aa: CSVEMTGESNEKLFF; cdr3_nt: TGCAGCGTTGAGATGACAGGGGAGTCTAATGAAAAACTGTTTTTT
v_call: TRBV25-1; d_call: .; j_call: TRBJ1-3; clone_size: .; cdr3_length: 14; cdr3_aa: CARGRPSSGNTIYF; cdr3_nt: TGTGCCAGGGGACGGCCGAGCTCTGGAAACACCATATATTTT
v_call: TRBV7-8; d_call: .; j_call: TRBJ1-1; clone_size: many; cdr3_length: 13; cdr3_aa: CASSLALGRKAFF; cdr3_nt: TGTGCCAGCAGCTTAGCCCTGGGGCGGAAAGCTTTCTTT
v_call: TRBV4-2; d_call: TRBD1; j_call: TRBJ2-6; clone_size: .; cdr3_length: 19; cdr3_aa: CASSPPLGQGPDRANVLTF; cdr3_nt: TGTGCCAGCTCACCACCCTTGGGACAGGGGCCCGACCGGGCCAACGTCCTGACTTTC
v_call: TRBV7-2; d_call: TRBD1; j_call: TRBJ2-7; clone_size: .; cdr3_length: 15; cdr3_aa: CASSLFGQGNYEQYF; cdr3_nt: TGTGCCAGCAGCTTATTTGGACAGGGGAACTACGAGCAGTACTTC
v_call: TRBV7-9; d_call: TRBD1; j_call: TRBJ1-4; clone_size: .; cdr3_length: 15; cdr3_aa: CASSLADRAGEKLFF; cdr3_nt: TGTGCCAGCAGCTTAGCCGACAGGGCCGGTGAAAAACTGTTTTTT
v_call: TRBV12-3/TRBV12-4; d_call: TRBD2; j_call: TRBJ2-5; clone_size: many; cdr3_length: 13; cdr3_aa: CASSFIGGETQYF; cdr3_nt: TGTGCCAGCAGTTTCATCGGGGGGGAGACCCAGTACTTC
v_call: TRBV7-9; d_call: .; j_call: TRBJ2-6; clone_size: .; cdr3_length: 14; cdr3_aa: CASSLDMWDNVLTF; cdr3_nt: TGTGCCAGCAGCTTAGATATGTGGGACAACGTCCTGACTTTC
v_call: TRBV14; d_call: TRBD2; j_call: TRBJ2-5; clone_size: many; cdr3_length: 12; cdr3_aa: CASAGAGETQYF; cdr3_nt: TGTGCCAGCGCGGGAGCGGGAGAGACCCAGTACTTC
v_call: TRBV2; d_call: TRBD1; j_call: TRBJ2-6; clone_size: few; cdr3_length: 18; cdr3_aa: CASSYRGTTALGANVLTF; cdr3_nt: TGTGCCAGCAGTTACAGGGGGACCACGGCTCTAGGGGCCAACGTCCTGACTTTC
v_call: TRBV25-1; d_call: TRBD1; j_call: TRBJ1-4; clone_size: many; cdr3_length: 14; cdr3_aa: CASRGDRSNEKLFF; cdr3_nt: TGTGCCAGCAGGGGGGACAGGTCTAATGAAAAACTGTTTTTT
v_call: TRBV7-9; d_call: .; j_call: TRBJ2-2; clone_size: few; cdr3_length: 15; cdr3_aa: CASSSFLPNTGELFF; cdr3_nt: TGTGCCAGCAGCTCTTTTCTCCCGAACACCGGGGAGCTGTTTTTT
v_call: TRBV19; d_call: TRBD1; j_call: TRBJ2-7; clone_size: many; cdr3_length: 14; cdr3_aa: CASTAGTGDYEQYF; cdr3_nt: TGTGCCAGTACTGCCGGGACAGGCGACTACGAGCAGTACTTC
v_call: TRBV20-1; d_call: .; j_call: TRBJ1-4; clone_size: many; cdr3_length: 13; cdr3_aa: CSVNRATNEKLFF; cdr3_nt: TGCAGTGTGAACAGAGCAACTAATGAAAAACTGTTTTTT
v_call: TRBV29-1; d_call: TRBD2; j_call: TRBJ2-5; clone_size: .; cdr3_length: 15; cdr3_aa: CSVDGLAGGGETQYF; cdr3_nt: TGCAGCGTGGACGGACTAGCGGGAGGGGGGGAGACCCAGTACTTC
v_call: TRBV5-1; d_call: .; j_call: TRBJ1-1; clone_size: .; cdr3_length: 14; cdr3_aa: CASKGTDLNTEAFF; cdr3_nt: TGCGCCAGCAAGGGTACAGATTTAAACACTGAAGCTTTCTTT
v_call: TRBV29-1; d_call: .; j_call: TRBJ1-2; clone_size: .; cdr3_length: 12; cdr3_aa: CSATGVHYGYTF; cdr3_nt: TGCAGTGCCACGGGGGTACACTATGGCTACACCTTC
v_call: TRBV19; d_call: TRBD1; j_call: TRBJ2-6; clone_size: many; cdr3_length: 20; cdr3_aa: CASSMGRGRMVSSGANVLTF; cdr3_nt: TGTGCCAGTAGTATGGGCAGGGGGCGAATGGTGAGCTCTGGGGCCAACGTCCTGACTTTC
v_call: TRBV4-1; d_call: TRBD1; j_call: TRBJ1-2; clone_size: many; cdr3_length: 16; cdr3_aa: CASSQRLRGRNYGYTF; cdr3_nt: TGCGCCAGCAGCCAACGCCTCAGGGGGCGCAACTATGGCTACACCTTC
v_call: TRBV10-3; d_call: .; j_call: TRBJ2-5; clone_size: many; cdr3_length: 12; cdr3_aa: CAISGGKETQYF; cdr3_nt: TGTGCCATCAGCGGCGGGAAGGAGACCCAGTACTTC
v_call: TRBV29-1; d_call: .; j_call: TRBJ1-3; clone_size: .; cdr3_length: 12; cdr3_aa: CSAQAQENTIYF; cdr3_nt: TGCAGCGCCCAGGCCCAGGAGAACACCATATATTTT